These T cell receptor beta chains were read from a single sample in a study of identical twins. MiXCR, applied by TCRdb to the 5' RACE reads, yields one record per CDR3 protein. Of 220,000 or so distinct CDR3 sequences listed, around 7% are singletons. The same specimen was also included in a second study, on yellow fever vaccine responses in identical twins.

Material for sequencing was memory (CD45RO+) T cells sorted from blood. These receptors were obtained from a young woman in good health. The CDR3 runs from the conserved cysteine through the conserved F or W. Fields, in order: J gene, D gene, V gene, CDR3 length, clone size, CDR3 protein, CDR3 DNA. The D gene is left open where the match is weak. Only some rows state a clone size, as once, few, many or a class for expanded clones.

J gene: TRBJ1-5
D gene: .
V gene: TRBV18
CDR3 length: 17
clone size: many
CDR3 protein: CASSHRSILTGSQPQHF
CDR3 DNA: TGTGCCAGCTCCCACCGTTCGATCTTAACAGGGAGTCAGCCCCAGCATTTT

J gene: TRBJ2-7
D gene: TRBD2
V gene: TRBV20-1
CDR3 length: 14
clone size: few
CDR3 protein: CSAPSGSSTYEQYF
CDR3 DNA: TGCAGTGCTCCTAGCGGGAGCTCGACGTACGAGCAGTACTTC

J gene: TRBJ2-2
D gene: TRBD2
V gene: TRBV7-8
CDR3 length: 17
clone size: .
CDR3 protein: CASSSRGGQGAPGELFF
CDR3 DNA: TGTGCCAGCAGCTCCCGGGGGGGCCAGGGTGCACCCGGGGAGCTGTTTTTT

J gene: TRBJ2-1
D gene: .
V gene: TRBV12-3/TRBV12-4
CDR3 length: 14
clone size: .
CDR3 protein: CASSLVGANNEQFF
CDR3 DNA: TGTGCCAGCAGTTTAGTAGGGGCTAACAATGAGCAGTTCTTC

J gene: TRBJ1-2
D gene: .
V gene: TRBV4-1
CDR3 length: 15
clone size: many
CDR3 protein: CASSQDSGGWGGYTF
CDR3 DNA: TGCGCCAGCAGCCAAGATTCCGGTGGGTGGGGCGGCTACACCTTC

J gene: TRBJ2-3
D gene: .
V gene: TRBV20-1
CDR3 length: 16
clone size: .
CDR3 protein: CSASRRGLELTDTQYF
CDR3 DNA: TGCAGTGCTAGTAGGCGGGGTCTAGAGTTGACAGATACGCAGTATTTT

J gene: TRBJ2-5
D gene: .
V gene: TRBV5-6
CDR3 length: 13
clone size: .
CDR3 protein: CASSRRGGETQYF
CDR3 DNA: TGTGCCAGCAGCCGAAGGGGCGGAGAGACCCAGTACTTC

J gene: TRBJ2-2
D gene: .
V gene: TRBV5-1
CDR3 length: 15
clone size: many
CDR3 protein: CASSQPEANTGELFF
CDR3 DNA: TGCGCCAGCAGCCAACCGGAGGCGAACACCGGGGAGCTGTTTTTT

J gene: TRBJ2-5
D gene: TRBD2
V gene: TRBV3-1
CDR3 length: 20
clone size: many
CDR3 protein: CASSHFGLAGGPLSQETQYF
CDR3 DNA: TGTGCCAGCAGCCATTTCGGACTAGCGGGGGGGCCCCTATCACAAGAGACCCAGTACTTC

J gene: TRBJ2-1
D gene: .
V gene: TRBV6-1
CDR3 length: 14
clone size: few
CDR3 protein: CATEGRAPRDEQFF
CDR3 DNA: TGTGCCACCGAGGGACGTGCCCCTAGGGATGAGCAGTTCTTC

J gene: TRBJ2-3
D gene: TRBD2
V gene: TRBV7-3
CDR3 length: 15
clone size: .
CDR3 protein: CASSLLAGYADTQYF
CDR3 DNA: TGTGCCAGCAGCTTACTAGCGGGATACGCAGATACGCAGTATTTT

J gene: TRBJ1-5
D gene: .
V gene: TRBV21-1
CDR3 length: 12
clone size: few
CDR3 protein: CASRGQGQPQHF
CDR3 DNA: TGTGCCAGCAGAGGACAGGGTCAGCCCCAGCATTTT

J gene: TRBJ1-1
D gene: .
V gene: TRBV4-1
CDR3 length: 15
clone size: .
CDR3 protein: CASSQDLRWNTEAFF
CDR3 DNA: TGCGCCAGCAGCCAAGATTTAAGGTGGAACACTGAAGCTTTCTTT

J gene: TRBJ2-3
D gene: TRBD2
V gene: TRBV20-1
CDR3 length: 16
clone size: .
CDR3 protein: CSAARTSGSHTDTQYF
CDR3 DNA: TGCAGTGCTGCCCGGACTAGCGGGAGTCACACAGATACGCAGTATTTT

J gene: TRBJ2-3
D gene: .
V gene: TRBV12-3/TRBV12-4
CDR3 length: 15
clone size: many
CDR3 protein: CASSLASAVTDTQYF
CDR3 DNA: TGTGCCAGCAGTTTAGCTTCGGCGGTTACAGATACGCAGTATTTT

J gene: TRBJ2-2
D gene: .
V gene: TRBV4-2
CDR3 length: 15
clone size: few
CDR3 protein: CASSQVASVTGELFF
CDR3 DNA: TGTGCCAGCAGCCAAGTGGCTAGCGTGACCGGGGAGCTGTTTTTT

J gene: TRBJ2-2
D gene: .
V gene: TRBV27
CDR3 length: 12
clone size: many
CDR3 protein: CASSLYGGELFF
CDR3 DNA: TGTGCCAGCAGTTTATATGGCGGGGAGCTGTTTTTT

J gene: TRBJ2-1
D gene: .
V gene: TRBV27
CDR3 length: 15
clone size: few
CDR3 protein: CASSLWQGSYNEQFF
CDR3 DNA: TGTGCCAGCAGTTTGTGGCAGGGATCCTACAATGAGCAGTTCTTC

J gene: TRBJ2-7
D gene: .
V gene: TRBV28
CDR3 length: 16
clone size: .
CDR3 protein: CASSLAGITSPYEQYF
CDR3 DNA: TGTGCCAGCAGTTTAGCCGGTATTACCAGCCCCTACGAGCAGTACTTC

J gene: TRBJ1-1
D gene: TRBD1
V gene: TRBV6-1
CDR3 length: 14
clone size: few
CDR3 protein: CASTHDRVGTEAFF
CDR3 DNA: TGTGCCAGCACCCACGACAGGGTAGGGACTGAAGCTTTCTTT

J gene: TRBJ2-2
D gene: TRBD2
V gene: TRBV6-1
CDR3 length: 15
clone size: many
CDR3 protein: CAHQGGASDTGELFF
CDR3 DNA: TGTGCCCACCAGGGAGGGGCTAGCGACACCGGGGAGCTGTTTTTT

J gene: TRBJ1-1
D gene: .
V gene: TRBV10-3
CDR3 length: 14
clone size: few
CDR3 protein: CAISESVGGPEAFF
CDR3 DNA: TGTGCCATCAGTGAGTCGGTCGGGGGACCTGAAGCTTTCTTT

J gene: TRBJ2-3
D gene: .
V gene: TRBV28
CDR3 length: 16
clone size: .
CDR3 protein: CASSLGEGGSGDTQYF
CDR3 DNA: TGTGCCAGCAGTCTAGGAGAAGGTGGGAGTGGGGATACGCAGTATTTT

J gene: TRBJ2-5
D gene: TRBD2
V gene: TRBV12-3/TRBV12-4
CDR3 length: 18
clone size: .
CDR3 protein: CASSQPYVAGGPLKTQYF
CDR3 DNA: TGTGCCAGCAGTCAACCTTATGTAGCGGGAGGGCCTCTCAAGACCCAGTACTTC

J gene: TRBJ2-1
D gene: .
V gene: TRBV12-3/TRBV12-4
CDR3 length: 15
clone size: many
CDR3 protein: CASKPSGGGYNEQFF
CDR3 DNA: TGTGCCAGCAAACCGTCGGGGGGCGGGTACAATGAGCAGTTCTTC

J gene: TRBJ2-3
D gene: .
V gene: TRBV12-5
CDR3 length: 19
clone size: .
CDR3 protein: CASGLVLSSDSLWTDTQYF
CDR3 DNA: TGTGCTAGTGGTTTGGTATTGTCCTCCGACAGTTTGTGGACAGATACGCAGTATTTT

J gene: TRBJ1-3
D gene: .
V gene: TRBV4-1
CDR3 length: 13
clone size: many
CDR3 protein: CASSPEGSDTIYF
CDR3 DNA: TGCGCCAGCAGCCCCGAGGGGAGTGACACCATATATTTT

J gene: TRBJ2-3
D gene: TRBD2
V gene: TRBV20-1
CDR3 length: 16
clone size: few
CDR3 protein: CSAIGGGSGGQGQKYF
CDR3 DNA: TGCAGTGCAATAGGAGGGGGTAGCGGGGGCCAGGGTCAGAAGTATTTT

J gene: TRBJ2-2
D gene: .
V gene: TRBV11-2
CDR3 length: 13
clone size: many
CDR3 protein: CASSPIRTGELFF
CDR3 DNA: TGTGCCAGCAGCCCTATTCGGACTGGGGAGCTGTTTTTT

J gene: TRBJ2-2
D gene: TRBD2
V gene: TRBV28
CDR3 length: 15
clone size: many
CDR3 protein: CASSFLGLDAGELFF
CDR3 DNA: TGTGCCAGCAGTTTCCTGGGACTAGACGCCGGGGAGCTGTTTTTT

J gene: TRBJ1-1
D gene: .
V gene: TRBV12-3/TRBV12-4
CDR3 length: 12
clone size: many
CDR3 protein: CASRTGTLNAFF
CDR3 DNA: TGTGCCAGCAGAACCGGGACCCTCAACGCTTTCTTT

J gene: TRBJ1-1
D gene: .
V gene: TRBV9
CDR3 length: 17
clone size: few
CDR3 protein: CASSVAVQGGPITEAFF
CDR3 DNA: TGTGCCAGCAGCGTAGCTGTCCAGGGAGGTCCTATCACTGAAGCTTTCTTT

J gene: TRBJ2-5
D gene: .
V gene: TRBV20-1
CDR3 length: 13
clone size: few
CDR3 protein: CSASGVGQETQYF
CDR3 DNA: TGCAGTGCTTCGGGGGTGGGGCAAGAGACCCAGTACTTC

J gene: TRBJ2-2
D gene: .
V gene: TRBV27
CDR3 length: 15
clone size: few
CDR3 protein: CASRTRDVGTGELFF
CDR3 DNA: TGTGCCAGCAGAACCCGGGACGTGGGGACCGGGGAGCTGTTTTTT

J gene: TRBJ1-3
D gene: .
V gene: TRBV12-3/TRBV12-4
CDR3 length: 14
clone size: many
CDR3 protein: CASLRQDTGNTIYF
CDR3 DNA: TGTGCCAGCCTGAGACAGGACACTGGAAACACCATATATTTT

J gene: TRBJ2-7
D gene: .
V gene: TRBV15
CDR3 length: 16
clone size: .
CDR3 protein: CATSGTGPAGLYEQYF
CDR3 DNA: TGTGCCACCAGTGGGACGGGTCCGGCGGGACTCTACGAGCAGTACTTC

J gene: TRBJ1-6
D gene: TRBD1
V gene: TRBV27
CDR3 length: 13
clone size: many
CDR3 protein: CASSGQGGSPLHF
CDR3 DNA: TGTGCCAGCTCGGGACAGGGAGGTTCACCCCTCCACTTT

J gene: TRBJ2-1
D gene: .
V gene: TRBV5-1
CDR3 length: 15
clone size: .
CDR3 protein: CASSLDSPRTNEQFF
CDR3 DNA: TGCGCCAGCAGCTTGGACTCGCCTAGAACCAATGAGCAGTTCTTC

J gene: TRBJ2-1
D gene: .
V gene: TRBV20-1
CDR3 length: 13
clone size: few
CDR3 protein: CSAPGLTHNEQFF
CDR3 DNA: TGCAGTGCCCCGGGCCTAACCCACAATGAGCAGTTCTTC

J gene: TRBJ2-1
D gene: TRBD2
V gene: TRBV12-3/TRBV12-4
CDR3 length: 13
clone size: many
CDR3 protein: CASSSASGFEQFF
CDR3 DNA: TGTGCCAGCAGTTCCGCTAGCGGGTTCGAGCAGTTCTTC

J gene: TRBJ2-3
D gene: TRBD2
V gene: TRBV24-1
CDR3 length: 14
clone size: many
CDR3 protein: CATRAGGNTDTQYF
CDR3 DNA: TGTGCCACCAGAGCGGGGGGAAACACAGATACGCAGTATTTT

J gene: TRBJ2-5
D gene: TRBD1
V gene: TRBV11-2
CDR3 length: 16
clone size: .
CDR3 protein: CASSSRRTGGQETQYF
CDR3 DNA: TGTGCCAGCAGCTCCCGGAGGACAGGCGGCCAAGAGACCCAGTACTTC

J gene: TRBJ2-2
D gene: .
V gene: TRBV5-1
CDR3 length: 15
clone size: many
CDR3 protein: CASSLGATPTGELFF
CDR3 DNA: TGCGCCAGCAGCTTGGGGGCCACTCCCACCGGGGAGCTGTTTTTT

J gene: TRBJ2-3
D gene: TRBD2
V gene: TRBV2
CDR3 length: 15
clone size: few
CDR3 protein: CASRAGAKSTDTQYF
CDR3 DNA: TGTGCCAGCAGGGCGGGAGCAAAAAGCACAGATACGCAGTATTTT

J gene: TRBJ1-3
D gene: .
V gene: TRBV5-1
CDR3 length: 16
clone size: few
CDR3 protein: CASSPIDSHSGNTIYF
CDR3 DNA: TGCGCCAGCAGCCCTATTGACAGCCACTCTGGAAACACCATATATTTT

J gene: TRBJ2-5
D gene: TRBD2
V gene: TRBV3-1
CDR3 length: 17
clone size: .
CDR3 protein: CASSPGTSGGGWETQYF
CDR3 DNA: TGTGCCAGCAGTCCCGGGACTAGCGGGGGGGGTTGGGAGACCCAGTACTTC

J gene: TRBJ2-1
D gene: .
V gene: TRBV10-3
CDR3 length: 15
clone size: few
CDR3 protein: CAISEQQEVYNEQFF
CDR3 DNA: TGTGCCATCAGTGAGCAACAGGAGGTCTACAATGAGCAGTTCTTC

J gene: TRBJ1-1
D gene: .
V gene: TRBV11-2
CDR3 length: 13
clone size: few
CDR3 protein: CASSFRVSTEAFF
CDR3 DNA: TGTGCCAGCAGCTTCAGGGTTTCCACTGAAGCTTTCTTT

J gene: TRBJ1-5
D gene: .
V gene: TRBV6-6
CDR3 length: 12
clone size: .
CDR3 protein: CASSPRGGEGHF
CDR3 DNA: TGTGCCAGCAGCCCCCGTGGGGGGGAAGGGCATTTT

J gene: TRBJ1-1
D gene: .
V gene: TRBV7-3
CDR3 length: 13
clone size: many
CDR3 protein: CASSLTWENEAFF
CDR3 DNA: TGTGCCAGCAGCTTAACTTGGGAAAACGAAGCTTTCTTT

J gene: TRBJ2-2
D gene: TRBD2
V gene: TRBV3-1
CDR3 length: 17
clone size: many
CDR3 protein: CASSQGLAGTGTGELFF
CDR3 DNA: TGTGCCAGCAGCCAGGGACTAGCGGGGACCGGCACCGGGGAGCTGTTTTTT

J gene: TRBJ2-5
D gene: .
V gene: TRBV24-1
CDR3 length: 15
clone size: few
CDR3 protein: CATSDIGTQQETQYF
CDR3 DNA: TGTGCCACCAGTGACATCGGGACTCAACAAGAGACCCAGTACTTC

J gene: TRBJ2-5
D gene: TRBD2
V gene: TRBV3-1
CDR3 length: 15
clone size: many
CDR3 protein: CASSREAGGGKTQYF
CDR3 DNA: TGTGCCAGCAGTAGAGAAGCGGGGGGCGGGAAGACCCAGTACTTC

J gene: TRBJ2-3
D gene: TRBD1
V gene: TRBV7-9
CDR3 length: 15
clone size: few
CDR3 protein: CASSHNRGNTDTQYF
CDR3 DNA: TGTGCCAGCAGCCATAACAGGGGTAACACAGATACGCAGTATTTT

J gene: TRBJ1-6
D gene: .
V gene: TRBV3-1
CDR3 length: 14
clone size: many
CDR3 protein: CASSPSDRSSPLHF
CDR3 DNA: TGTGCCAGCAGCCCCTCGGACCGAAGTTCACCCCTCCACTTT

J gene: TRBJ1-3
D gene: TRBD1
V gene: TRBV10-1
CDR3 length: 15
clone size: few
CDR3 protein: CASRDDRAPGNTIYF
CDR3 DNA: TGCGCCAGCAGGGACGACAGGGCTCCTGGAAACACCATATATTTT

J gene: TRBJ2-2
D gene: .
V gene: TRBV5-1
CDR3 length: 13
clone size: many
CDR3 protein: CASCAVGAGELFF
CDR3 DNA: TGCGCCAGCTGCGCGGTAGGGGCCGGGGAGCTGTTTTTT